Presented here are 5 T cell receptor beta chains from one specimen sequenced in a study of T cells in localized non-small cell lung cancer. The repertoire was sequenced with immunoSEQ multiplex PCR; TCRdb's copy has only in-frame clones and lacks some. The table has around 70,000 clones, 86% seen once. The input for sequencing was peripheral blood, taken before any cancer treatment. The receptors here all came from a male donor aged 60 or over with stage III squamous cell lung carcinoma.

The rearrangement links TRBV5-6 to TRBJ2-3; D is undetermined. Germline CDR1 is SGHDT and CDR2 is YYEEEE. This CDR3 contains 11 residues. V lost 5 bases and J lost 6, with 7 bases in between. CDR3 in amino acids: CASSLSDTQYF. The CDR3 nucleotides are TGTGCCAGCAGTCTTAGTGATACGCAGTATTTT.

The J gene is TRBJ2-1, the V gene TRBV7-2; possible D gene TRBD1, 6 bases. CDR3 length: 12 amino acids. Trimming took 8 bases from V and 6 from J, leaving 11 bases between them. The germline V gene has CDR1 SGHTA and CDR2 FQGNSA. The CDR3 is CASGTGFNEQFF. CDR3 sequence (DNA): TGTGCCAGCGGTACAGGGTTCAATGAGCAGTTCTTC.

This clone was seen only once. The genes are TRBV2 and TRBJ1-1; D not resolved. Looked up from germline, CDR1 is SNHLY and CDR2 is FYNNEI. Between the trimmed V and J ends, which lost 7 bases and 2 bases, there was a span of 17 bases. CDR3 length equals 15 residues. CDR3 in amino acids: CASTNLDGQNTEAFF. The CDR3 bases are TGTGCCAGCACCAACTTAGACGGCCAAAACACTGAAGCTTTCTTT.

The rearrangement uses TRBV10-3 and TRBJ1-2; D gene unclear. V was cut by 0 bases and J by 0 bases, with 5 bases left in between. The CDR3 contains 14 residues. From germline, CDR1 is ENHRY and CDR2 SYGVKD. The chain's CDR3 is CAISESQPNYGYTF. The CDR3, as DNA: TGTGCCATCAGTGAGTCCCAGCCTAACTATGGCTACACCTTC.

The rearrangement links TRBV7-2 to TRBJ2-7; D is uncertain. The CDR3 covers 13 residues. V was cut by 5 bases and J by 3 bases, with 11 bases left in between. From germline, CDR1 is SGHTA and CDR2 FQGNSA. The CDR3 DNA reads as TGTGCCAGCAGCAACCCGACCGACTACGAGCAGTACTTC. Translating it yields CASSNPTDYEQYF.